Listed below are T cell receptor beta chains from one sample, sequenced in a study of preoperative IRX-2 immunotherapy in early breast cancer. Some clones are missing from TCRdb's copy, which holds only in-frame ones; the method was immunoSEQ multiplex PCR. The data contain about 42,000 clones, about 80% of them seen just once; the ten biggest clones take up over 1%. The input for sequencing was tumor tissue, taken after IRX-2 immunotherapy. These receptors all come from a human donor with breast cancer. Both conserved end residues are part of each CDR3.

V	CDR3
TRBV30	CAWSPADTQYF
TRBV1	CASSQDRRFYEQYF
TRBV5-1	CASSLLLASGTYNEQFF
TRBV6-8	CASSYRSGPNQPQHF
TRBV6-7	CASSEKRTGNEQFF
TRBV5-1	CASKGQATNEKLFF
TRBV22-1	CATRNRTSYNEQFF
TRBV1	CASSQYTDRGNYGYTF
TRBV30	CAWSGSAYEQYF
TRBV6-8	CAISRGPGGQPQHF
TRBV19	CASSISSNTEAFF
TRBV6-8	CASSKNTGELFF
TRBV11-3	CASSSLAEFYEQYF
TRBV7-1	CASSLGERGTQYF
TRBV14	CASSQDSPYEQYF
TRBV29-1	CSVEGGQNNYGYTF
TRBV11-3	CASSLGGGANTEAFF
TRBV29-1	CAFRGRLNTGELFF
TRBV6-9	CATKDSGTQYF
TRBV6-8	CASSPRDKTEAFF
TRBV18	CASSPQGAAEAFF
TRBV28	CASSQGRVAEAFF
TRBV9	CASSVVSLARDTGELFF
TRBV29-1	CSGGLAGVNEQFF
TRBV11-3	CASSSLGGNEKLFF
TRBV1	CASSQAFSSLHF
TRBV7-5	CASSLARTSAAEQFF
TRBV11-1	CASSLAQGGSGYTF
TRBV6-8	CASRDSGNSPLHF
TRBV12-5	CASGPSPGGVF
TRBV9	CASSRGQGNTEAFF
TRBV6-4	CASSYSTSGRGETQYF
TRBV19	CASSIGGQPEQFF
TRBV19	CASSIRGGLGDTQYF
TRBV28	CASSLTGPARTGELFF
TRBV5-1	CASTSSPSGSSSEQYF
TRBV19	CASIRWGYTEAFF
TRBV5-1	CASSLGTSGGQETQYF
TRBV19	CASRVQVSANTEAFF
TRBV5-1	CASSLLGWQSSYEQYF
TRBV5-1	CASSLRAPQGANTGELFF
TRBV6-8	CASSDRVAGNYNEQFF
TRBV11-3	CASSLGLAGTPGQTQYF
TRBV6-8	CASSELGQTSGNTIYF
TRBV6-8	CASREYTRQGGNQPQHF
TRBV11-3	CASTLGGTGAWKQFF
TRBV28	CASTFRGGSGANVLTF
TRBV7-1	CASSFRGRVTNEQFF
TRBV18	CASSPRTEAYEQYF
TRBV28	CASSLLASGVDANTGELFF
TRBV6-8	CASTREIGNQPQHF
TRBV19	CASIAPRGGGSGANVLTF
TRBV6-8	CASSWTANDNSPLHF
TRBV29-1	CSVFEGSSNQPQHF
TRBV6-8	CASRELAGLPGEQFF
TRBV25-1	CASSDGTTSNQPQHF
TRBV19	CASSLRPTANYGYTF
TRBV22-1	CATSDSLRGTQYF
TRBV5-1	CASSSQGASSYEQYF